A selection of T cell receptor beta chains follows, all from one sample in a study of T cells after posttransplantation cyclophosphamide. The protocol was immunoSEQ multiplex PCR, while the TCRdb copy is restricted to in-frame clones and leaves out a portion. The sample consists of about 22,000 clones, approximately 97% of them appearing once. Sequencing input: naive CD4+ T cells sorted from PBMCs. The receptor set was obtained from a man in his fifties or sixties in good health, CMV-negative, and a related stem cell transplant donor. The CDR3 runs from the conserved cysteine through the conserved F or W. D genes are given only for firm matches. Size tells how often a clone was seen (once, few, many) or the class of an expanded clone, and some rows leave it out.

clone_size	v_call	d_call	j_call	cdr3_nt	cdr3_aa
.	TRBV11-1	TRBD1	TRBJ2-2	TGTGCCAGCAGCTCCCTCGGGACAGGTGCCACCGGGGAGCTGTTTTTT	CASSSLGTGATGELFF
once	TRBV9	.	TRBJ2-1	TGTGCCAGCACCACGGGAACTAACTCCTACAATGAGCAGTTCTTC	CASTTGTNSYNEQFF
.	TRBV18	.	TRBJ1-1	TGTGCCAGCTCGTTAGGGGAGGACACTGAAGCTTTCTTT	CASSLGEDTEAFF
.	TRBV5-4	.	TRBJ1-1	TGTGCCAGCAGCTTCTTACTACAGGGGAACACTGAAGCTTTCTTT	CASSFLLQGNTEAFF
.	TRBV9	TRBD1	TRBJ1-6	TGTGCCAGCAGCGATAGGAGGGACAGGGGGAGCTCCTATAATTCACCCCTCCACTTT	CASSDRRDRGSSYNSPLHF
.	TRBV6-5	.	TRBJ2-3	TGTGCCAGCAGTTACGAGGGCACGGGATATACGCAGTATTTT	CASSYEGTGYTQYF
.	TRBV18	.	TRBJ1-4	TGTGCCAGCTCACCACCGGGCATGCCTAATGAAAAACTGTTTTTT	CASSPPGMPNEKLFF
.	TRBV2	TRBD2	TRBJ2-7	TGTGCCAGCAGTCTGGGGGGCGGGGGGCCGATAAACTACGAGCAGTACTTC	CASSLGGGGPINYEQYF
.	TRBV4-2	.	TRBJ1-2	TGTGCCAGCAGCCAAGAAACGAGAAACTATGGCTACACCTTC	CASSQETRNYGYTF
.	TRBV28	.	TRBJ1-5	TGTGCCAGCAGTTTTTCCCTTCATCAGCCCCAGCATTTT	CASSFSLHQPQHF
.	TRBV5-8	.	TRBJ1-4	TGTGCCACCCAAGTCCGGGTGAATGAAAAACTGTTTTTT	CATQVRVNEKLFF
.	TRBV10-3	.	TRBJ1-1	TGTGCCACCCGACCGGGACAACTGAACACTGAAGCTTTCTTT	CATRPGQLNTEAFF
.	TRBV12-5	.	TRBJ2-1	TGTGCTAGTGGTTCCCGCCCGACAGGGGAGGGGGCGGGGGGGCCCGGCTTTTCTTACAATGAGCAGTTCTTC	CASGSRPTGEGAGGPGFSYNEQFF
once	TRBV7-3	TRBD2	TRBJ2-3	TGTGCCAGCAGCTTGGTAGCGGGGGGGCAGGATACGCGGTATTTT	CASSLVAGGQDTRYF
.	TRBV5-1	.	TRBJ2-5	TGCGCCAGCAGCGTACAGGGCTACCAAGAGACCCAGTACTTC	CASSVQGYQETQYF
.	TRBV5-1	.	TRBJ2-3	TGCGCCAGCAGCTTGGTTGCAGTTAGCACAGATACGCAGTATTTT	CASSLVAVSTDTQYF
once	TRBV7-9	.	TRBJ1-3	TGTGCCAGCAGCTTAGGAGAGGGTTCCAGAAACACCATATATTTT	CASSLGEGSRNTIYF
.	TRBV7-2	.	TRBJ2-1	TGTGCCAGCAGCTTAGTATGGGGGGGGCGCGGAGGACGTGAGCAGTTCTTC	CASSLVWGGRGGREQFF
once	TRBV29-1	TRBD2	TRBJ2-7	TGCAGCGCCGCTGGACTAGCGGGTACCTACGAGCAGTACTTC	CSAAGLAGTYEQYF
.	TRBV27	.	TRBJ2-6	TGTGCCAGCAGTTCGAGGATTCTGGGGGCCAACGTCCTGACTTTC	CASSSRILGANVLTF
.	TRBV5-6	.	TRBJ1-1	TGTGCCAGCAGCTTGGTCGCGAGGGCAGGGAACACTGAAGCTTTCTTT	CASSLVARAGNTEAFF
.	TRBV6-5	.	TRBJ1-4	TGTGCCAGCAGTTACCAGGGATCAATGGGAAAACTGTTTTTT	CASSYQGSMGKLFF
.	TRBV5-1	TRBD1	TRBJ2-1	TGCGCCAGCAGCCGGGGACAGGGGAGGGACAATGAGCAGTTCTTC	CASSRGQGRDNEQFF
.	TRBV2	TRBD2	TRBJ2-1	TGTGCCAGCAGTGAAGGACTAGCGGGGGGCTATGAGCAGTTCTTC	CASSEGLAGGYEQFF
.	TRBV6-1	.	TRBJ2-1	TGTGCCAGCAGTGAACGGCTAGTACAGTTCTTC	CASSERLVQFF
.	TRBV5-1	.	TRBJ2-2	TGCGCCAGCAGCTTCAGGTCCAGGGGCGTCGGCACCGGGGAGCTGTTTTTT	CASSFRSRGVGTGELFF
.	TRBV7-9	TRBD2	TRBJ2-7	TGTGCCAGCAGCCAAGGTGGCGAGCGGGGGGCGAAGAGTTACGAGCAGTACTTC	CASSQGGERGAKSYEQYF
once	TRBV7-8	TRBD2	TRBJ2-1	TGTGCCAGCAGACGAGCCGGGACTAGCGGAGGCAGCTCCTACAATGAGCAGTTCTTC	CASRRAGTSGGSSYNEQFF
.	TRBV18	.	TRBJ1-6	TGTGCCAGCTCACCAAACTTCTGGGGCGCCAGCTCCTATAATTCACCCCTCCACTTT	CASSPNFWGASSYNSPLHF
.	TRBV5-1	.	TRBJ1-1	TGCGCCAGCAGCTTGGCCGGGGATCGGACTGAAGCTTTCTTT	CASSLAGDRTEAFF
.	TRBV19	.	TRBJ2-7	TGTGCCAGTAGTATTACGGGACAACCTCCTTACGAGCAGTACTTC	CASSITGQPPYEQYF
.	TRBV9	.	TRBJ2-2	TGTGCCAGCAGCGTAGGACATTCGAACACCGGGGAGCTGTTTTTT	CASSVGHSNTGELFF
once	TRBV9	.	TRBJ1-1	TGTGCCAGCAGCGTAAGGTCGGGGGTGGGGCAGGCTTTCTTT	CASSVRSGVGQAFF
.	TRBV6-4	.	TRBJ2-3	TGTGCCAGCAGCGCCTTGGCAGCGGAGGTCACAGATACGCAGTATTTT	CASSALAAEVTDTQYF
.	TRBV7-3	.	TRBJ2-5	TGTGCCAGCAGCTTAATGGTAGCCCCGCAGGGGACCCAGTACTTC	CASSLMVAPQGTQYF
.	TRBV2	TRBD1	TRBJ1-2	TGTGCCAGCAGTGCCTCGACAGGGGCGAATGGCTACACCTTC	CASSASTGANGYTF
.	TRBV6-6	TRBD2	TRBJ2-3	TGTGCCAGCAGTTTACTAGCGGGGCACACAGATACGCAGTATTTT	CASSLLAGHTDTQYF
.	TRBV30	TRBD1	TRBJ2-7	TGTGCCTGGAGGGAAACAGGGGGGAACTACGAGCAGTACTTC	CAWRETGGNYEQYF
.	TRBV2	TRBD1	TRBJ2-1	TGTGCCAGCAGGGGGACAGTTGACAATGAGCAGTTCTTC	CASRGTVDNEQFF
.	TRBV18	TRBD1	TRBJ1-1	TGTGCCAGCTCTCTTGGACAGGGCGGGAACACTGAAGCTTTCTTT	CASSLGQGGNTEAFF
.	TRBV7-3	TRBD1	TRBJ1-5	TGTGCCAGCAGCTCCCCGGCAGGGGGCGATTATAGCAATCAGCCCCAGCATTTT	CASSSPAGGDYSNQPQHF
.	TRBV6-6	.	TRBJ1-1	TGTGCCAGCACGCCAGGGGTGGCTGAAGCTTTCTTT	CASTPGVAEAFF
.	TRBV6-5	.	TRBJ2-2	TGTGCCAGCAGGCGGTCACATAACACCGGGGAGCTGTTTTTT	CASRRSHNTGELFF
.	TRBV7-9	TRBD1	TRBJ2-5	TGTGCCAGCAGCTGGGGACAGGGTGGAGAGACCCAGTACTTC	CASSWGQGGETQYF
.	TRBV4-2	TRBD2	TRBJ2-7	TGTGCCAGCAGCCCTAACAAGGTAGCGGGAGTAGGCGAGCAGTACTTC	CASSPNKVAGVGEQYF
.	TRBV5-4	.	TRBJ2-5	TGTGCCAGCAGCTTCGGGGGAGTGGGCCAAGAGACCCAGTACTTC	CASSFGGVGQETQYF
.	TRBV30	.	TRBJ2-6	TGTGCCTGGCGGACAGATCTCTCTGGGGCCAACGTCCTGACTTTC	CAWRTDLSGANVLTF
.	TRBV2	.	TRBJ2-3	TGTGCCAGCATGTTGGAGCAGAGCACAGATACGCAGTATTTT	CASMLEQSTDTQYF